The clone carrying this T cell receptor beta chain was detected many times. Its antigen remains unknown. Patients were aged 18 to 65, had disease duration under 2 months, and had newly diagnosed hyperthyroidism. Each diagnosis was grounded in clinical symptoms, serum thyroxine and TRAb, thyroid ultrasound, and orbital computed tomography. From RNA transcripts, TCR beta CDR3 regions were amplified. The HTBI primer set served for first-round RT-PCR of the TCR CDR3. MiXCR was run by TCRdb on the multiplex PCR reads, yielding one entry per CDR3 protein. The sample lists roughly 420,000 distinct CDR3 sequences, 15% to 18% occurring once. The sample originates from a study of T cells in Graves' hyperthyroidism and ophthalmopathy. Study as a whole: Peripheral blood samples were taken at initial diagnosis, prior to any treatment.

Regarding the study as a whole: Ophthalmopathy was predicted by the model a median of approximately 6.6 months ahead of onset.

In germline, CDR1 is MDHEN, CDR2 SYDVKM. V lost 6 bases and J lost 8, with 18 bases in between. The CDR3 contains 14 residues. This TCR was recovered from a woman between 18 and 29 years old with Graves' hyperthyroidism. The J gene is TRBJ2-3, the V gene TRBV28; weak D call: TRBD2 (8 bases). The sequencing sample was made of blood. CDR3 loop: CASRPGGGIGTQYF. CDR3 nucleotide sequence: TGTGCCAGCAGGCCGGGAGGGGGCATAGGTACGCAGTATTTT.